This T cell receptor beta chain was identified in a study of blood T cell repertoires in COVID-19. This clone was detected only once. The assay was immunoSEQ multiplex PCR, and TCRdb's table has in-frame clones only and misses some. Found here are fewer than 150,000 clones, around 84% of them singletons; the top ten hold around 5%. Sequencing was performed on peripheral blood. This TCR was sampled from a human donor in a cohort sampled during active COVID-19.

CDR3 in DNA: TGTGCCAGCAGCTTAGCGATGGGTACGGGAGCGGGCACAGATACGCAGTATTTT. Protein product: CASSLAMGTGAGTDTQYF. The genes are TRBV11-1 and TRBJ2-3, with D possibly TRBD2 on 6 matching bases. The CDR3 extends over 18 amino acids. Trimming shortened V by 0 bases and J by 1 base, and 17 bases separated the two germline ends. The germline V gene encodes CDR1 SGHAT and CDR2 FQDESV (reference sequence).